These 32 T cell receptor beta chains came from one sample sequenced in a study of shared clonotypes between healthy human individuals. Method: immunoSEQ multiplex PCR; TCRdb's copy keeps in-frame clones and lacks some. The sample lists about 2.4 million clones; roughly 93% were seen once. The specimen was naive CD4+ T cells from PBMCs. The subset: CD45RA+ positively selected. These receptors were obtained from a young man in good health. Some clones in this sample may be carry-over from other donors' samples.

The CDR3 here is CASMLRGLSYNEQFF. The CDR3 DNA is TGTGCCAGCATGTTACGGGGCCTATCCTACAATGAGCAGTTCTTC. The chain combines TRBV2 with TRBJ2-1; D assignment may be TRBD1 or TRBD2 (5 bases each). Germline lookup yields CDR1 SNHLY and CDR2 FYNNEI. Trimming pared 7 bases from V and 1 base from J, leaving 14 bases between. The CDR3 runs to 15 residues.

The chain recombines TRBV27 with TRBJ1-2, with unresolved D. The length of the CDR3 is 14 residues. V was trimmed by 3 bases and J by 4 bases, leaving 12 bases between them. Germline V gene lookup returns CDR1 MNHEY and CDR2 SMNVEV (reference sequence). The CDR3 sequence is CASSLGGHGYGYTF. The CDR3 nucleotides are TGTGCCAGCAGTTTGGGAGGCCACGGCTATGGCTACACCTTC.

CDR3 in amino acids: CASSLGRELILVEQFF. In DNA form, the CDR3 reads TGTGCCAGCAGCTTAGGGCGGGAGCTAATACTGGTAGAGCAGTTCTTC. The chain couples TRBV13 to TRBJ2-1; 7 bases fit TRBD2. The CDR3 has 16 amino acids. CDR1 is PRHDT and CDR2 is FYEKMQ in the germline V gene (reference sequence). V lost 0 bases to trimming and J lost 10 bases; unmatched junction nucleotides: 12. The full variable domain, completed using reference TRBV13 and TRBJ2-1, is AAGVIQSPRHLIKEKRETATLKCYPIPRHDTVYWYQQGPGQDPQFLISFYEKMQSDKGSIPDRFSAQQFSDYHSELNMSSLELGDSALYFCASSLGRELILVEQFFGPGTRLTVL.

To note about this clone: Other DNA sequences in this specimen translate into the identical CDR3. In DNA, the CDR3 is TGCAGCGTCACGAACACCGGGGAGCTGTTTTTT. Protein product: CSVTNTGELFF. V and J are TRBV29-1 and TRBJ2-2; the D is unclear. V lost 6 bases, J lost 0 bases, and 2 bases lay in between. CDR3 length equals 11 residues. Germline assignment: CDR1 SQVTM and CDR2 ANQGSEA.

This chain joins TRBV19 and TRBJ2-5, with 7 bases lining up with TRBD1. The CDR3 is 15 residues long. The junction had 11 bases not matched to a gene; V was cut back by 5 bases and J by 5 bases. Germline CDR1 and CDR2: LNHDA and SQIVND (reference sequence). CDR3 amino acids: CASSPRTGPFETQYF. The CDR3 coding sequence is TGTGCCAGTAGTCCGAGGACAGGCCCCTTCGAGACCCAGTACTTC. The whole variable domain, filled in from reference TRBV19 and TRBJ2-5, reads DGGITQSPKYLFRKEGQNVTLSCEQNLNHDAMYWYRQDPGQGLRLIYYSQIVNDFQKGDIAEGYSVSREKKESFPLTVTSAQKNPTAFYLCASSPRTGPFETQYFGPGTRLLVL.

The V gene is TRBV18, the J gene TRBJ2-1, with 9 bases fitting TRBD2. Trimming cost V 2 bases and J 6 bases; bases outside gene matches: 5. The CDR3 runs to 15 residues. CDR1 is KGHSH and CDR2 is LQKENI in the germline V gene. In DNA form, the CDR3 reads TGTGCCAGCTCACCAAGACTAGCGGACCCCAATGAGCAGTTCTTC. Its protein is CASSPRLADPNEQFF.

The V gene is TRBV18, the J gene TRBJ1-2, with D possibly being TRBD1 (5 bases). The CDR3 length is 14 residues. The ends were cut back, 0 bases at V and 4 bases at J, with 9 bases in the middle. The V gene's germline CDR1 is KGHSH and CDR2 LQKENI. The chain's CDR3 is CASSPPTEAYGYTF. DNA for the CDR3: TGTGCCAGCTCACCACCGACAGAGGCCTATGGCTACACCTTC.

V usage is TRBV5-1 and J usage is TRBJ1-1, with 8 bases matching TRBD1. Per the germline V gene, CDR1 is SGHRS and CDR2 is YFSETQ. V was clipped by 4 bases and J by 3 bases; unmatched bases: 5. The CDR3 runs to 14 residues. The CDR3 sequence: CASSDGQGHTEAFF. CDR3 in DNA: TGCGCCAGCAGCGACGGACAGGGCCACACTGAAGCTTTCTTT.

Notes on this clone: The same CDR3 arises from other DNA sequences in this sample as well. The chain employs TRBV7-9 and TRBJ1-5; no firm D call. V lost 3 bases and J 1 base, leaving 4 bases between the germline ends. Per germline, CDR1 SEHNR and CDR2 FQNEAQ (reference sequence). The CDR3 is 13 residues long. CDR3 DNA sequence: TGTGCCAGCAGCTTTTCCAGCAATCAGCCCCAGCATTTT. Protein sequence: CASSFSSNQPQHF.

The V gene is TRBV7-2, the J gene TRBJ2-7; D is perhaps TRBD2 (7 bases). This CDR3 spans 18 amino acids. CDR1 and CDR2 (germline): SGHTA, FQGNSA. V lost 2 bases to trimming and J lost 2 bases, with 22 bases between them. CDR3 residues: CASSLKGGAGWEAYEQYF. The CDR3 DNA is TGTGCCAGCAGCTTAAAGGGGGGAGCGGGATGGGAGGCCTACGAGCAGTACTTC.

J is TRBJ2-1 and V is TRBV18; 12 nucleotides align to TRBD2. In germline, CDR1 is KGHSH, CDR2 LQKENI. V was pared by 2 bases and J by 7 bases, with 3 bases of the junction left unmatched. The CDR3 sequence is 15 residues long. The CDR3 region is CASSPKTSGRNEQFF. The CDR3 DNA is TGTGCCAGCTCACCAAAGACTAGCGGGAGAAATGAGCAGTTCTTC.

This chain connects TRBV2 to TRBJ2-7; D uncertain. CDR3 length equals 15 residues. The germline V gene encodes CDR1 SNHLY and CDR2 FYNNEI. V was cut by 6 bases and J by 0 bases, with 15 bases left in between. The CDR3 spells CASSAVGSVSYEQYF. The CDR3 region has the DNA TGTGCCAGCAGCGCAGTGGGTTCCGTCTCCTACGAGCAGTACTTC.

The rearrangement uses TRBV2 and TRBJ2-7, with D maybe TRBD2 (6 bases). This CDR3 comprises 16 residues. V was shortened by 3 bases and J by 0 bases, with 15 bases between the two germline ends. CDR1 and CDR2 (germline): SNHLY, FYNNEI. The CDR3 here is CASSESRGRSSYEQYF. CDR3 coding DNA: TGTGCCAGCAGTGAGTCGCGGGGCCGGAGCTCCTACGAGCAGTACTTC.

The rearrangement joins TRBV4-3 to TRBJ2-2; 8 bases match TRBD2. Germline V CDR1 and CDR2: LGHNA, YSLEER. The CDR3 loop spans 18 amino acids. Trimming removed 0 bases from V and 6 bases from J; junction bases left unmatched: 12. DNA of the CDR3: TGCGCCAGCAGCCAAGATCGGGTGGGCAGCGGGAGTGCCGGGGAGCTGTTTTTT. Amino acid sequence: CASSQDRVGSGSAGELFF.

This chain links TRBV30 with TRBJ2-7; no firm D call. The CDR3 is 12 amino acids. Trimming left V 2 bases short and J 2 bases short, with 7 bases between. Looked up from germline, CDR1 is GTSNPN and CDR2 is SVGIG (reference sequence). CDR3 bases: TGTGCCTGGAGTAGTTTCACCTACGAGCAGTACTTC. Translation: CAWSSFTYEQYF. Using reference TRBV30 and TRBJ2-7 for the parts outside the CDR3, the full variable domain is SQTIHQWPATLVQPVGSPLSLECTVEGTSNPNLYWYRQAAGRGLQLLFYSVGIGQISSEVPQNLSASRPQDRQFILSSKKLLLSDSGFYLCAWSSFTYEQYFGPGTRLTVT.

This clone was seen a single time. The J gene is TRBJ2-5, the V gene TRBV28, with a possible D match to TRBD1 (5 bases). Between the trimmed V and J ends, which lost 4 bases and 2 bases, there was a span of 11 bases. The germline gives CDR1 MDHEN, CDR2 SYDVKM. The CDR3 sequence is 14 residues long. The CDR3 DNA sequence: TGTGCCAGCAGTTCCTACAGGTCTCAAGAGACCCAGTACTTC. It codes for CASSSYRSQETQYF.

The chain is built from TRBV19 and TRBJ2-7, with 7 bases aligning to TRBD1. The V gene's germline CDR1 is LNHDA and CDR2 SQIVND (reference sequence). J was trimmed by 3 bases and V by 4 bases; bases with no gene match: 9. CDR3 size: 15 residues. Here the CDR3 reads CASSNKGGGLYEQYF. The DNA of the CDR3 is TGTGCCAGTAGTAATAAAGGGGGCGGACTCTACGAGCAGTACTTC.

The CDR3 DNA sequence: TGTGCCAGCAGCGCCCGCCCCGTAAATTCGGGAGACAATGAGCAGTTCTTC. Translating it yields CASSARPVNSGDNEQFF. The chain joins TRBV9 to TRBJ2-1; tentative D call: TRBD2 (6 bases). CDR3 length: 17 residues. Germline V gives CDR1 SGDLS, CDR2 YYNGEE. The germline V and J ends were trimmed by 3 bases and 5 bases, with 21 bases remaining between them.

For this clone: Compared with germline, one end of the junction differs, possibly owing to a read error. Different DNA sequences within this sample yield the same CDR3. V usage is TRBV4-1 and J usage is TRBJ2-2; TRBD1 aligns across 8 bases. The V gene's germline CDR1 is MGHRA and CDR2 YSYEKL. The CDR3 is 18 amino acids. In DNA form, the CDR3 reads TGCGCCAGCAGAACTGGGGTGGGACAGGCGCCGAACACCGGGGAACTGTTTTTT. It yields the protein CASRTGVGQAPNTGELFF.

V gene TRBV5-1 combines with J gene TRBJ2-2, with 10 bases identical to TRBD2. Trimming removed 4 bases from V and 1 base from J; junction bases left unmatched: 4. This CDR3 has 16 residues. Germline CDR1 and CDR2: SGHRS and YFSETQ. The DNA of the CDR3 is TGCGCCAGCAGCCACCTAGCGGGGGAGAACACCGGGGAGCTGTTTTTT. Translating it yields CASSHLAGENTGELFF.

The chain carries TRBV6-1 and TRBJ1-1; D gene uncertain. Trimming pared 1 base from V and 1 base from J, leaving 7 bases between. CDR3 length equals 14 residues. Per germline, CDR1 MNHNS and CDR2 SASEGT. For the CDR3, the DNA is TGTGCCAGCAGTGAAGGGGTCGGGAACACTGAAGCTTTCTTT. It codes for CASSEGVGNTEAFF.

This clone was observed a handful of times. The chain recombines TRBV2 with TRBJ2-2; D is uncertain. The CDR3 spans 12 residues. Germline V gene sequence: CDR1 SNHLY, CDR2 FYNNEI. V was shortened by 4 bases and J by 9 bases, with 9 bases between the two germline ends. The CDR3 DNA sequence: TGTGCCAGCAGTGGTGGTAGCCGGGAGCTGTTTTTT. Its translation is CASSGGSRELFF.

Points on this clone: This same CDR3 is encoded by further DNA sequences in the sample. V usage is TRBV10-1 and J usage is TRBJ2-3; D is unresolved. V lost 0 bases and J lost 2, with 3 bases in between. The CDR3 has 13 residues. CDR1 WNHNN and CDR2 SYGVQD come from the germline V gene (reference sequence). The CDR3 region has the DNA TGCGCCAGCAGTGAGTCGATCACAGATACGCAGTATTTT. This encodes CASSESITDTQYF.

The rearrangement joins TRBV2 to TRBJ2-5; D unresolved. There are 12 residues in the CDR3. V lost 11 bases and J 1 base, leaving 11 bases between the germline ends. CDR1 and CDR2 (germline): SNHLY, FYNNEI. The CDR3 loop is CAWVASQETQYF. The CDR3 nucleotides read TGTGCCTGGGTGGCGAGCCAAGAGACCCAGTACTTC. Drawing the rest from reference TRBV2 and TRBJ2-5, the complete variable domain is EPEVTQTPSHQVTQMGQEVILRCVPISNHLYFYWYRQILGQKVEFLVSFYNNEISEKSEIFDDQFSVERPDGSNFTLKIRSTKLEDSAMYFCAWVASQETQYFGPGTRLLVL.

Details on this clone: Other DNA sequences in this sample translate to the same CDR3. The chain links TRBV5-1 to TRBJ2-2; tentative D call: TRBD1 (5 bases). This CDR3 has 13 amino acids. Trimming removed 2 bases from V and 6 bases from J, with 8 bases in between. CDR1 and CDR2 from the germline V gene are SGHRS and YFSETQ. The CDR3 DNA is TGCGCCAGCAGCTTAGGGGAAGCCGGGGAGCTGTTTTTT. Protein: CASSLGEAGELFF.

The chain recombines TRBV2 with TRBJ1-5; no clear D gene. V dropped 4 bases and J dropped 3 bases, with 13 bases sitting between them. The CDR3 contains 15 residues. Germline V gives CDR1 SNHLY, CDR2 FYNNEI. CDR3 coding DNA: TGTGCCAGCAGTGTGGGAGGGATCTTCAATCAGCCCCAGCATTTT. Its protein product is CASSVGGIFNQPQHF.

The V and J genes are TRBV29-1 and TRBJ2-5; the match to TRBD1 covers 8 bases. Germline lookup yields CDR1 SQVTM and CDR2 ANQGSEA. V lost 6 bases and J lost 5; bases outside the gene matches: 5. CDR3 length: 12 amino acids. The CDR3 bases are TGCAGCGTCTCTTGGACAGGGGAGACCCAGTACTTC. Its translation: CSVSWTGETQYF.

The chain combines TRBV2 with TRBJ1-4; no firm D call. V lost 2 bases, J lost 10 bases, and 11 bases lay in between. Germline CDR1 and CDR2: SNHLY and FYNNEI. This CDR3 spans 13 amino acids. CDR3 nucleotide sequence: TGTGCCAGCAGTGAATACGTAGGATTAAAACTGTTTTTT. Its translation: CASSEYVGLKLFF.

The rearrangement uses TRBV6-6 and TRBJ1-2; the match to TRBD1 covers 8 bases. The V segment lost 4 bases and the J segment 6 bases; nucleotides outside the gene matches: 10. Germline CDR1 reads MNHNY; CDR2 reads SVGAGI (reference sequence). CDR3 length equals 15 residues. CDR3 loop: CASSLGQGRGDGYTF. The DNA of the CDR3 is TGTGCCAGCAGTTTAGGACAGGGCCGAGGTGATGGCTACACCTTC.

The V gene is TRBV5-4, the J gene TRBJ1-1, with D hard to call. This CDR3 contains 13 residues. Trimming took 1 base from V and 1 from J, leaving 5 bases between them. Germline V gene lookup returns CDR1 SGHNT and CDR2 YYREEE (reference sequence). The CDR3 coding sequence is TGTGCCAGCAGCTTGAATCCGAACACTGAAGCTTTCTTT. It specifies CASSLNPNTEAFF.

V gene TRBV5-1 combines with J gene TRBJ2-7; 8 bases are shared with TRBD1. CDR3 length equals 15 residues. The trim removed 0 bases at V and 2 bases at J, leaving 4 bases unmatched. Germline loops: CDR1 SGHRS, CDR2 YFSETQ. CDR3 in DNA: TGCGCCAGCAGCTTGGGACAGGGGAAGCCCTACGAGCAGTACTTC. Translated, it gives CASSLGQGKPYEQYF.

This clone was observed a single time. This sequence joins TRBV25-1 and TRBJ1-1; tentatively, D is TRBD1 (5 bases). Germline CDR1 and CDR2: MGHDK and SYGVNS. Trimming cost V 1 base and J 1 base, with 10 bases left between them. There are 15 residues in the CDR3. The CDR3 DNA is TGTGCCAGCAGTGAATTAACAGGACAGAACACTGAAGCTTTCTTT. Its translation: CASSELTGQNTEAFF.